This TCR beta chain was documented in a study of T cell clonality in common variable immunodeficiency. Assay: immunoSEQ multiplex PCR; the TCRdb copy retains only in-frame clones and omits some. Altogether roughly 50,000 clones were found in the sample, and no singletons occur. In this sample, this clone turned up many times. This receptor was taken from a person aged 18-69 years in good health. What was sequenced was peripheral blood mononuclear cells.

CDR3 bases read: TGTGCCAGCAGCGGGAGGACAGGGGTCCGGACTGAA. Residues: CASSGRTGVRTE. The CDR3 reads in full as CASSGRTGVRTEAFF. This chain uses TRBV5-4 with TRBJ1-1; 9 bases align to TRBD1. The read falls 3 residues short of the CDR3 end, and the missing part is taken from the germline J gene. The V and J ends lost 4 bases and 5 bases, in that order; junction bases with no gene match: 9. Germline V gene sequence: CDR1 SGHNT, CDR2 YYREEE (reference sequence). The CDR3 has 15 amino acids.